A single sample is the source of the 19 T cell receptor beta chains below, sequenced in a study of shared clonotypes between healthy human individuals. Sequencing was performed with immunoSEQ multiplex PCR; in TCRdb, only in-frame clones are kept and a portion is missing. The table has a few million clones, around 94% seen once. Sequenced material: naive CD4+ T cells sorted from blood. The subset: CD45RA+ positively selected. The receptors were gathered from a man between 18 and 29 years old in good health.

Worth noting for this clone: The same CDR3 is also encoded by other DNA sequences in this sample. The chain joins TRBV6-1 to TRBJ1-4; 9 bases fit TRBD1. This CDR3 region has 14 residues. The V gene end was trimmed by 4 bases and the J gene end by 7 bases; junction bases not matched to a gene: 4. Germline V lookup: CDR1 MNHNS, CDR2 SASEGT. The CDR3 nucleotides are TGTGCCAGCAGTGGGGGACAGGGTAGTGAAAAACTGTTTTTT. This encodes CASSGGQGSEKLFF.

The CDR3 reads CASSRTYLGQGYQETQYF. Here the CDR3 DNA reads TGTGCCAGCAGCCGGACGTATTTAGGGCAGGGCTACCAAGAGACCCAGTACTTC. The chain has TRBV7-9 and TRBJ2-5; possible D gene TRBD1, 5 bases. Trimming took off 5 bases at V and 0 bases at J, with 22 bases between the two ends. The CDR3 runs to 18 residues. The germline CDR1 and CDR2 sequences are SEHNR and FQNEAQ (reference sequence).

A note on this clone: The junction departs from germline at one end; a sequencing error may be responsible. Other DNA variants within this sample encode the same CDR3. The chain links TRBV2 to TRBJ2-2, with D hard to call. The CDR3 has 13 residues. Germline V lookup: CDR1 SNHLY, CDR2 FYNNEI. The DNA for the CDR3 is TGTGCCAGCAGTAAAGCGAACACCGGGGAGCTGTTTTTT. Translation: CASSKANTGELFF.

V gene TRBV2 combines with J gene TRBJ2-7, with D possibly TRBD1 on 6 matching bases. Trimming pared 5 bases from V and 3 bases from J, leaving 14 bases between. Germline V CDR1 and CDR2: SNHLY, FYNNEI. CDR3 size: 14 residues. CDR3 nucleotide sequence: TGTGCCAGCAGTAGGGGGACAATCTACTACGAGCAGTACTTC. This encodes CASSRGTIYYEQYF. The whole variable domain, remainder taken from reference TRBV2 and TRBJ2-7, is EPEVTQTPSHQVTQMGQEVILRCVPISNHLYFYWYRQILGQKVEFLVSFYNNEISEKSEIFDDQFSVERPDGSNFTLKIRSTKLEDSAMYFCASSRGTIYYEQYFGPGTRLTVT.

The V gene is TRBV6-6, the J gene TRBJ2-1, with D uncertain. V was trimmed by 0 bases and J by 8 bases, leaving 17 bases between them. Germline V gene sequence: CDR1 MNHNY, CDR2 SVGAGI (reference sequence). This CDR3 is 16 amino acids long. This CDR3 reads CASSYSNGPVFYEQFF. The CDR3 DNA reads TGTGCCAGCAGTTACTCGAATGGTCCAGTATTCTATGAGCAGTTCTTC.

The chain couples TRBV9 to TRBJ2-7; maybe TRBD1 (5 bases). This CDR3 comprises 15 residues. V shed 0 bases and J shed 1 base, with 11 bases lying between them. In germline, CDR1 is SGDLS, CDR2 YYNGEE. CDR3 DNA sequence: TGTGCCAGCAGCGTAGATCAGGGCCCTTCCTACGAGCAGTACTTC. Residues: CASSVDQGPSYEQYF.

V is TRBV5-1 and J is TRBJ1-1; a possible D gene is TRBD1 (5 bases). Germline assignment: CDR1 SGHRS and CDR2 YFSETQ. The CDR3 is 15 amino acids. Trimming shortened V by 2 bases and J by 4 bases, and 15 bases separated the two germline ends. CDR3 sequence: CASSFDSPGRTEAFF. In DNA, the CDR3 is TGCGCCAGCAGCTTCGACAGCCCTGGGCGCACTGAAGCTTTCTTT.

To note about this clone: Other DNA sequences in the sample encode the same CDR3. The gene calls are TRBV7-2 and TRBJ1-1; 8 bases align to TRBD1. The V and J ends lost 5 bases and 0 bases, in that order; junction bases with no gene match: 5. Germline CDR1 and CDR2: SGHTA and FQGNSA. The CDR3 runs to 15 residues. The CDR3 nucleotides are TGTGCCAGCAGCCCTAGACAGGGGATGAACACTGAAGCTTTCTTT. Translated, it gives CASSPRQGMNTEAFF.

The chain has TRBV10-3 and TRBJ1-1; 10 bases fit TRBD1. CDR3 length: 13 residues. Trimming took 11 bases from V and 5 from J; bases not matched to a gene: 8. Germline CDR1 and CDR2: ENHRY and SYGVKD. The CDR3 DNA reads as TGTGCCTCATGCCGGGACAGGGGTACTGAAGCTTTCTTT. As protein: CASCRDRGTEAFF.

The chain combines TRBV9 with TRBJ2-7; 7 nucleotides agree with TRBD1. Trimming took 0 bases from V and 2 from J; bases not matched to a gene: 5. Looked up from germline, CDR1 is SGDLS and CDR2 is YYNGEE. There are 15 residues in the CDR3. The CDR3 spells CASSVEGAGTYEQYF. As DNA, the CDR3 is TGTGCCAGCAGCGTAGAGGGGGCAGGGACCTACGAGCAGTACTTC.

CDR3 in amino acids: CASRTEYGYTF. DNA for the CDR3: TGTGCCAGCCGGACCGAATATGGCTACACCTTC. The chain couples TRBV6-1 to TRBJ1-2; D is ambiguous. Germline loops: CDR1 MNHNS, CDR2 SASEGT. The V and J ends lost 8 bases and 5 bases respectively, with 9 bases between them. The CDR3 length is 11 residues.

This chain connects TRBV29-1 to TRBJ1-2; D unclear. V gave up 8 bases and J gave up 2 bases, with 9 bases separating them. The CDR3 is made up of 11 amino acids. The germline V gene encodes CDR1 SQVTM and CDR2 ANQGSEA. CDR3 DNA: TGCAGCTCTGGAGGGAACTATGGCTACACCTTC. Protein sequence: CSSGGNYGYTF.

For this clone: Other DNA sequences in this sample translate to the same CDR3. V usage is TRBV5-1 and J usage is TRBJ2-7, with D unresolved. Trimming stripped 2 bases from V and 0 bases from J, with 9 bases between. Per germline, CDR1 SGHRS and CDR2 YFSETQ. This CDR3 region has 14 residues. CDR3 sequence: CASSFGDRSYEQYF. In DNA, the CDR3 is TGCGCCAGCAGCTTCGGCGATCGCTCCTACGAGCAGTACTTC.

This clone was observed a single time. The chain carries TRBV5-1 and TRBJ1-2; 7 nucleotides line up with TRBD1. V trimming: 5 bases; J trimming: 7 bases; junction bases outside the gene matches: 14. CDR1 is SGHRS, CDR2 YFSETQ, per germline. The CDR3 contains 15 residues. Written as DNA, the CDR3 is TGCGCCAGCAGGGTTGGGACAGACTGGATGGGTGGCTACACCTTC. Protein: CASRVGTDWMGGYTF.

This CDR3 reads CASSSTYPGGYTF. CDR3 in DNA: TGTGCCAGCTCATCAACCTATCCAGGGGGCTACACCTTC. The chain combines TRBV18 with TRBJ1-2, with D possibly being TRBD1 (5 bases). Germline values: CDR1 KGHSH, CDR2 LQKENI. V was pared by 5 bases and J by 8 bases, with 15 bases between. The CDR3 covers 13 residues.

This clone has a handful of counts. The CDR3 nucleotides read TGCGCCAGCAGCCAGGTAGACAGAAGCAATCAGCCCCAGCATTTT. It translates to CASSQVDRSNQPQHF. The chain links TRBV4-1 to TRBJ1-5, with D perhaps TRBD1 (5 bases). Germline loops: CDR1 MGHRA, CDR2 YSYEKL. V was pared by 3 bases and J by 1 base, with 10 bases between. The CDR3 length is 15 residues.

The chain carries TRBV6-5 and TRBJ2-5, with 7 nucleotides matching TRBD1. V lost 2 bases to trimming and J lost 5 bases; unmatched junction nucleotides: 5. The CDR3 sequence is 14 residues long. The V gene's germline CDR1 is MNHEY and CDR2 SVGAGI. CDR3 sequence reads: CASSYRGLRETQYF. The CDR3 DNA follows: TGTGCCAGCAGTTACAGGGGGCTTAGGGAGACCCAGTACTTC.

The chain links TRBV5-5 to TRBJ2-5; D may be TRBD2 (5 bases). The CDR3 length is 14 residues. V lost 4 bases and J lost 5, with 15 bases in between. Germline-derived CDR1 and CDR2 are SGHKS and YYEKEE (reference sequence). CDR3 sequence (DNA): TGTGCCAGCAGCCGGTCTAGCCGGAGCGAGACCCAGTACTTC. Encoded protein: CASSRSSRSETQYF.

Points on this clone: The same CDR3 is also encoded by other DNA sequences in this sample. The chain employs TRBV28 and TRBJ1-2; D not certain. CDR1 is MDHEN, CDR2 SYDVKM, per germline. V was trimmed by 6 bases and J by 6 bases, leaving 11 bases between them. This CDR3 comprises 12 residues. The CDR3 region has the DNA TGTGCCAGCAGCCTGACGGGCCATGGCTACACCTTC. It yields the protein CASSLTGHGYTF.